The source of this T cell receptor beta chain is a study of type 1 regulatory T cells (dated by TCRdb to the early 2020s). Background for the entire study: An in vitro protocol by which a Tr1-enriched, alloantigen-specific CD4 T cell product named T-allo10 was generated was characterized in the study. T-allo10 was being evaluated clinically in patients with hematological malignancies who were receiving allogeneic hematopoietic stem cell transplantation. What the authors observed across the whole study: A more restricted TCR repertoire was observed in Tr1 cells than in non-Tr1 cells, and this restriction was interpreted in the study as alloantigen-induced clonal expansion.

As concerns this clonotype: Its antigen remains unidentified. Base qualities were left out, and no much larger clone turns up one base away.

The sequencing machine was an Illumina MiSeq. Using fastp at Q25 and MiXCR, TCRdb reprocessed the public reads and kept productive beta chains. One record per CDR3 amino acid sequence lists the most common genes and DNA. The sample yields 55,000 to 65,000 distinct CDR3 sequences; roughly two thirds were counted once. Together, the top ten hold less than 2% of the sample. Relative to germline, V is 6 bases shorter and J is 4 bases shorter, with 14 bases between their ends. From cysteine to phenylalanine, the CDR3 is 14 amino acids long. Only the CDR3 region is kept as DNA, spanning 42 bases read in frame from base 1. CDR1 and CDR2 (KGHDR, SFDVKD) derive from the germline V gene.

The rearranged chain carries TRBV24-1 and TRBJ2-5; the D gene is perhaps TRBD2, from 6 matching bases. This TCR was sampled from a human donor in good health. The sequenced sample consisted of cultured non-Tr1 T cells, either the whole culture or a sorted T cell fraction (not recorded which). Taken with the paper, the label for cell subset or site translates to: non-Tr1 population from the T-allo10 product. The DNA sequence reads TGTGCCACCAGTTTCGGGGGAGCCTTAGAGACCCAGTACTTC. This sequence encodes CATSFGGALETQYF.